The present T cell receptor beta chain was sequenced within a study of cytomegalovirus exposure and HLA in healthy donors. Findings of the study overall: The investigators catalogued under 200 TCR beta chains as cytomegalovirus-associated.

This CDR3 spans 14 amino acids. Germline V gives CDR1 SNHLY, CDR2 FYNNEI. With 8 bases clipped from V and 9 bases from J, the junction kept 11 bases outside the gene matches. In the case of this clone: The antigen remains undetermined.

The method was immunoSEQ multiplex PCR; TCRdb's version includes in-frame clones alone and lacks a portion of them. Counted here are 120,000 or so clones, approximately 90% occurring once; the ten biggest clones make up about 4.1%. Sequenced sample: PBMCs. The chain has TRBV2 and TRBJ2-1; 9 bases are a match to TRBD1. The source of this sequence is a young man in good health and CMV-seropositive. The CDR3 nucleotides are TGTGCCAGCGGCCGGGACAGGGCGGTAGGTGAGCAGTTCTTC. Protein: CASGRDRAVGEQFF.